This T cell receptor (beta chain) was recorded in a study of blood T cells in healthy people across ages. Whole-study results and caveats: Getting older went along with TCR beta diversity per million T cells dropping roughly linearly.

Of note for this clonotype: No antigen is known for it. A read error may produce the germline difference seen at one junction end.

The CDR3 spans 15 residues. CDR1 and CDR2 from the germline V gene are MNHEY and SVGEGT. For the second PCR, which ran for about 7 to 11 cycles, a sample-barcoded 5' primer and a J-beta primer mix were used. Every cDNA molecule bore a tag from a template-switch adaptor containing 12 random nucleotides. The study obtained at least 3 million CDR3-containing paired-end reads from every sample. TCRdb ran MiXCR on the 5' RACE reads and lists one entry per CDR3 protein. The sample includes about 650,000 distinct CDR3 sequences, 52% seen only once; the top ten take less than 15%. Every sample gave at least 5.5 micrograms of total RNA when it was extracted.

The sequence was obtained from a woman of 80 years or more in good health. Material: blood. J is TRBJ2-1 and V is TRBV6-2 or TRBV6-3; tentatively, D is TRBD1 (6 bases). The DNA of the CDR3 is TGTGCCAGCAATTACGATGGACAGTACTACAATGAGCAGTTCTTC. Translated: CASNYDGQYYNEQFF.